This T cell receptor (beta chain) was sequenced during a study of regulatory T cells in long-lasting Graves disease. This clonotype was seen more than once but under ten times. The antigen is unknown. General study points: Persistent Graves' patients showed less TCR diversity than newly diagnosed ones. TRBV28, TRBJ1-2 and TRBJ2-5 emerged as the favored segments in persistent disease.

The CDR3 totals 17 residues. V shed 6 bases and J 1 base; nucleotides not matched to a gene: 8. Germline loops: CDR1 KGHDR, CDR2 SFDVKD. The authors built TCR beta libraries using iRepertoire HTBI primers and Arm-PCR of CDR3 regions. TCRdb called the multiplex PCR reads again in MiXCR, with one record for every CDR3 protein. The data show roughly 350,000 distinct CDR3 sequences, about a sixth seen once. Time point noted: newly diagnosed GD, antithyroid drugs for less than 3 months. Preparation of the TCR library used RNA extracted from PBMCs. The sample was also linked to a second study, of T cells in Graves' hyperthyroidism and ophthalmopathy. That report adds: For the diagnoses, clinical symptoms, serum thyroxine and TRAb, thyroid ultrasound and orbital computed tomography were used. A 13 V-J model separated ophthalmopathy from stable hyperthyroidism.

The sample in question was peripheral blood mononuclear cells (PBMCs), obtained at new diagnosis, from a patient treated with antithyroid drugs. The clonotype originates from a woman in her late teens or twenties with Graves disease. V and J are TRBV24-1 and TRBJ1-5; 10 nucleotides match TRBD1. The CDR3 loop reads CATSPGTGALSNQPQHF. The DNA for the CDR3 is TGTGCCACCAGTCCCGGGACAGGGGCTTTGAGCAATCAGCCCCAGCATTTT.